Shown below are 12 T cell receptor beta chains from a single sample sequenced in a study of T-cell reconstitution after alpha-beta-depleted transplantation in children. Using unique molecular identifiers, the investigators prepared the TCRbeta library. Using its own MiXCR run on the PCR reads, TCRdb lists one record per CDR3 protein. The sample has some 290,000 distinct CDR3 sequences; about 10% are singletons. The source was PBMCs from the stem cell graft donor, collected from the stem cell graft. Receptor source: a human donor who donated a stem cell graft to a child with SCID.

This clonotype was seen more than once but under ten times. V gene TRBV7-8 combines with J gene TRBJ2-3, with D unclear. In germline, CDR1 is SGHVS, CDR2 FQNEAQ. The CDR3 is made up of 14 amino acids. Trimming stripped 5 bases from V and 7 bases from J, with 16 bases between. The CDR3 DNA follows: TGTGCCAGCAGCAACAGCGAGCAGGCGTATACGCAGTATTTT. Translation: CASSNSEQAYTQYF.

This clonotype was observed at least ten times. V gene TRBV9 combines with J gene TRBJ2-7, with D unresolved. The CDR3 is 15 amino acids. V shed 4 bases and J shed 0 bases, with 14 bases lying between them. CDR1 and CDR2 from the germline V gene are SGDLS and YYNGEE. This chain's CDR3 is CASSPHRTTSYEQYF. The CDR3 DNA reads TGTGCCAGCAGCCCCCATAGGACCACCTCCTACGAGCAGTACTTC.

This clonotype was seen a few times. V and J are TRBV20-1 and TRBJ1-5, with D perhaps TRBD1 (5 bases). With 3 bases removed from V and 7 bases from J, the gap between germline ends came to 16 bases. The CDR3 is 14 amino acids. In germline, CDR1 is DFQATT, CDR2 SNEGSKA (reference sequence). CDR3 amino acids: CSASMAGSEQPQHF. The CDR3 nucleotides are TGCAGTGCTAGTATGGCAGGGTCGGAGCAGCCCCAGCATTTT.

Only a few counts were recorded for this clonotype. The chain couples TRBV19 to TRBJ2-3; D may be TRBD1 or TRBD2 (5 bases each). The CDR3 extends over 15 amino acids. From germline, CDR1 is LNHDA and CDR2 SQIVND (reference sequence). V lost 10 bases to trimming and J lost 1 base, with 18 bases between them. As DNA, the CDR3 is TGTGCCACCTCCCCTGAGGGGAAGCGCACAGATACGCAGTATTTT. Amino acid sequence: CATSPEGKRTDTQYF.

The chain carries TRBV7-3 and TRBJ2-5; TRBD2 might be the D (6 bases). Trimming removed 3 bases from V and 1 base from J, with 12 bases in between. The CDR3 spans 15 residues. CDR1 is SGHTA and CDR2 is FQGTGA in the germline V gene. CDR3 loop: CASSLGGIGQETQYF. The CDR3 region has the DNA TGTGCCAGCAGCTTGGGGGGTATTGGCCAAGAGACCCAGTACTTC. The full variable domain, completed using reference TRBV7-3 and TRBJ2-5, is GAGVSQTPSNKVTEKGKYVELRCDPISGHTALYWYRQSLGQGPEFLIYFQGTGAADDSGLPNDRFFAVRPEGSVSTLKIQRTERGDSAVYLCASSLGGIGQETQYFGPGTRLLVL.

This clonotype was seen ten or more times. The gene calls are TRBV5-6 and TRBJ1-6; 8 nucleotides agree with TRBD1. The CDR3 covers 14 residues. Germline values: CDR1 SGHDT, CDR2 YYEEEE. V gave up 0 bases and J gave up 9 bases; unmatched junction bases: 2. DNA for the CDR3: TGTGCCAGCAGCTTGGGACAGGGGACTTCACCCCTCCACTTT. Its translation: CASSLGQGTSPLHF.

This sequence joins TRBV6-2 or TRBV6-3 and TRBJ2-1; 7 nucleotides line up with TRBD2. The CDR3 consists of 15 residues. The V segment lost 0 bases and the J segment 8 bases; nucleotides outside the gene matches: 7. Per the germline V gene, CDR1 is MNHEY and CDR2 is SVGEGT. CDR3 coding DNA: TGTGCCAGCAGTTACTCGGGCAGGGAGGGCGATGAGCAGTTCTTC. Translated: CASSYSGREGDEQFF.

This sequence joins TRBV7-2 and TRBJ1-3; the D gene is possibly TRBD1 (6 bases). Per germline, CDR1 SGHTA and CDR2 FQGNSA. Trimming removed 2 bases from V and 0 bases from J, with 8 bases in between. The CDR3 contains 15 residues. CDR3 nucleotides: TGTGCCAGCAGCTTATTGGGGGCCTCTGGAAACACCATATATTTT. Protein product: CASSLLGASGNTIYF.

This clonotype was seen ten or more times. The rearrangement joins TRBV6-5 to TRBJ1-1; 7 nucleotides align to TRBD1. The CDR3 contains 16 residues. Germline CDR1 MNHEY, CDR2 SVGAGI. V shed 5 bases and J 1 base; nucleotides not matched to a gene: 10. In nucleotides, the CDR3 is TGTGCCAGCAGTCGTCACTTGGACAGGCCGAACACTGAAGCTTTCTTT. Its protein is CASSRHLDRPNTEAFF.

This clonotype has only a few counts. The chain couples TRBV12-3 or TRBV12-4 to TRBJ1-2, with a weak D call TRBD1 (5 bases). There are 15 residues in the CDR3. The V end lost 3 bases, the J end lost 2 bases, and 13 bases lay between the germline ends. The CDR3 here is CASSFSGRLNYGYTF. The CDR3 DNA reads as TGTGCCAGCAGTTTCTCGGGGCGATTGAACTATGGCTACACCTTC.

In its sample, this clonotype was seen a few times. This chain connects TRBV20-1 to TRBJ2-7; 7 nucleotides line up with TRBD1. This CDR3 has 13 amino acids. The V segment lost 3 bases and the J segment 7 bases; nucleotides outside the gene matches: 9. The germline gives CDR1 DFQATT, CDR2 SNEGSKA (reference sequence). The CDR3 loop reads CSARGDREREQYF. CDR3 nucleotides: TGCAGTGCTAGGGGAGACAGGGAGCGAGAGCAGTACTTC.

This clonotype was seen a handful of times. The chain joins TRBV10-3 to TRBJ2-1, with TRBD1 matching over 9 bases. Germline loops: CDR1 ENHRY, CDR2 SYGVKD. The CDR3 spans 15 residues. V lost 7 bases, J lost 4 bases, and 8 bases stayed unmatched. The chain's CDR3 is CAITQGQGEYNEQFF. In DNA form, the CDR3 reads TGTGCCATCACCCAGGGACAGGGAGAATACAATGAGCAGTTCTTC.